This T cell receptor beta chain originates from a study of identical twins. This CDR3 is built from 17 residues. Germline values: CDR1 LGHDT, CDR2 YNNKEL (reference sequence). With V trimmed by 4 bases and J by 1 base, 10 bases remained unmatched. Using its own MiXCR run on the 5' RACE reads, TCRdb lists one record per CDR3 protein. The sample holds some 500,000 distinct CDR3 sequences, nearly 10% seen once. This sample was shared with a second study, whose subject was yellow fever vaccine responses in identical twins.

The specimen sequenced was PBMCs. This chain connects TRBV3-1 to TRBJ1-2; 9 bases line up with TRBD1. The sequence derives from a woman between 18 and 30 years old in good health. In DNA form, the CDR3 reads TGTGCCAGCAGCCGCGGTACAGGGGGCAGTGGTAACTATGGCTACACCTTC. The encoded protein is CASSRGTGGSGNYGYTF.